This TCR beta chain is from a study of beta chain features in type 1 diabetes listed by TCRdb under 2018. With respect to the entire study: No differences in mean age, gender distribution, total cell number or subset yield were found between patients and healthy donors. A total of about 110 million sorted cells were examined across all samples, and the number of cells per subset was strongly correlated with RNA yield. The study compared TCRB repertoires of sorted circulating CD4+ T cell subsets between recently diagnosed type 1 diabetes patients and matched healthy donors. Regulatory and stem cell-like memory subsets were isolated from only 8 patients and roughly 8 healthy donors, whereas naive and central memory subsets came from all 28 donors.

All of the isolated RNA was reverse transcribed with the High Capacity cDNA Reverse Transcription Kit, so expressed TCRB transcripts were sequenced. Deep immunoSEQ sequencing was performed on naive, central memory and regulatory T cell samples, with an average of approximately 3.9 million total reads per sample. Sorted cells were lysed in RLT buffer and RNA was extracted with DNase-treated RNeasy Micro or Mini kits, depending on cell number. To prevent cross-contamination, each cell subset was processed individually, whereas patient and healthy donor samples were processed jointly. The immunoSEQ multiplex PCR was used to amplify TCRB sequences from cDNA, generating 87-bp fragments that spanned the CDR3 region. Amplicons were sequenced on the Illumina HiSeq platform. On the authors' methods: PCR bias was computationally corrected using synthetic template baselines, reads within Hamming distance 2 were collapsed, and singletons that could not be merged were discarded. Reads were aligned against IMGT so that V, D and J genes, CDR3 length and insertions or deletions at six rearrangement sites could be assigned. Within each subset, clonotype counts were normalized to the number of sorted cells before true diversity and Gini coefficients were calculated with the tcR R package. The overlap coefficient, calculated on TCRB nucleotide sequences, was used to measure repertoire sharing. Out-of-frame TCRB sequences from naive cells were analyzed as a proxy for the pre-selection repertoire. TCRdb obtained this table from immuneACCESS and retained in-frame rearrangements with V and J assigned. These tables miss some clones; where compared with another copy, unresolved V genes account for less than half of the shortfall, and the remainder is unexplained. That table supplies the V and J calls and clone size; D and trimming were determined from the DNA. Within this sample are hundreds of thousands of clones, with about an eighth of them counted one time only. The top ten clonotypes cover 0.02% to 0.025% of the sample.

Via the germline V gene, CDR1 is ENHRY and CDR2 SYGVKD. The CDR3 starts with the cysteine, ends with the phenylalanine, and has 12 residues. Just CDR3 DNA is preserved here, 36 bases in frame from base 1. The trim is 8 bases for V and 4 bases for J, with a gap of 11 bases between the germline ends. A single peripheral blood draw of about 116 mL on average was collected from each donor into heparinised tubes. A BD FACSAria II and a panel including CD45RO, CCR7, CD25, CD127, CD95 and CD27 were used to sort naive, central memory, regulatory and stem cell-like memory CD4+ T cells. All sorted populations exceeded 95% purity. PBMCs were isolated right away by Lymphoprep density gradient centrifugation and were stained directly, without culture. To minimize batch effects, samples were stained and sorted in pairs, one healthy donor with one patient per experiment. On this clone: What this receptor recognizes is not known. One base away there is no much larger clone; base qualities are not given.

Beyond this particular receptor, the publication reports: Patients with type 1 diabetes made fewer insertions and deleted more nucleotides at VDJ recombination sites, implying thymic rearrangement abnormalities. The naive, central memory and regulatory TCRB repertoires appeared to resemble one another more closely among patients than among healthy donors. In all four CD4+ subsets, TCRB CDR3 length was moderately but significantly shorter in type 1 diabetes patients. Because the HLA sub-analyses included only small numbers of individuals, any influence of HLA type on TCRB rearrangement was left unresolved. Because cDNA was sequenced instead of genomic DNA, highly expressing activated cells could be over-represented, though the groups showed no difference in activation or CD3 levels. PCR may preferentially amplify shorter templates, but because patient and control samples were amplified and corrected together, any resulting skew would affect both groups equally.

The chain is encoded by TRBV10-3 joined to TRBJ1-2; D gene: possibly TRBD1, on 5 matching bases. The clonotype originates from a man between 18 and 29 years old with type 1 diabetes. The sample consisted of naive CD4+ T cells from blood. Sample cell subset or site, as interpreted from the label and publication: true naive CD4+ T cells. CDR3 region: CAISPGFYGYTF. The nucleotide sequence is given as TGTGCCATCTCCCCAGGGTTCTATGGCTACACCTTC.